One T cell receptor beta chain is described in this entry. Its matching antigen is unknown. Researchers used 5'RACE with constant-segment primers to make TCR alpha and TCR beta cDNA libraries that carry sample barcodes and UMIs. TCRdb redid the calling of the 5' RACE reads with MiXCR, one entry per CDR3 protein. The sample contains around 340,000 distinct CDR3 sequences, approximately 15% of which appear only once. The data originate from a study of T-cell memory formation after mild COVID-19. About the research overall: TCR clustering was largely donor specific.

Points from the study as a whole: From day 15 to 85, contracting clones were balanced between CD4 and CD8, whereas later expanders leaned toward CD4+.

The germline V gene encodes CDR1 SNHLY and CDR2 FYNNEI. There are 11 residues in the CDR3. V dropped 11 bases and J dropped 7 bases, with 11 bases sitting between them. The sequence came from a man aged 18 to 29 who had mild COVID-19 (a few samples of this study predate the infection). Cell type and time point are not known. Source material: PBMCs or a T cell subset sorted from them (not recorded which). J is TRBJ1-4 and V is TRBV2; perhaps TRBD1 as D (5 bases). The CDR3 region is CASVGGEKLFF. CDR3 nucleotide sequence: TGTGCCTCAGTCGGGGGTGAAAAACTGTTTTTT.